This is a list of T cell receptor beta chains from one sample in a study of human thymus T cells. The method was immunoSEQ multiplex PCR; TCRdb's version includes in-frame clones alone and lacks a portion of them. The sample carries around 44,000 clones, 94% recorded once. The sequenced sample consisted of blood. The receptors stem from a boy in the first two years of life with a congenital heart defect but otherwise immunologically healthy. The CDR3 runs from the conserved cysteine through the conserved F or W. Each record gives: J gene, D gene, clone size, V gene, CDR3 DNA, CDR3 protein. A D gene is named only where the DNA matches it firmly. Some rows mark clone size as missing; the rest say once, few, many or name a class of expanded clone.

>TRBJ2-1|TRBD2|-|TRBV27
TGTGCCAGCAGTTTCTCTAGCGGGGGGGCCGGCAATGAGCAGTTCTTC
CASSFSSGGAGNEQFF
>TRBJ1-2|TRBD1|-|TRBV6-5
TGTGCCAGCAGTTATAGACAGGGAGGCGGCTACACCTTC
CASSYRQGGGYTF
>TRBJ2-7|TRBD1|-|TRBV19
TGTGCCAGTAGTATAGGGACAGGTGGGCAGTACTTC
CASSIGTGGQYF
>TRBJ2-3|TRBD2|-|TRBV5-4
TGTGCCAGCAGCTCCCCCGGCGGGGGGGCCCCAGATACGCAGTATTTT
CASSSPGGGAPDTQYF
>TRBJ1-2|-|-|TRBV18
TGTGCCAGCTCACCAAGGGGCGACTATGGCTACACCTTC
CASSPRGDYGYTF
>TRBJ1-3|-|-|TRBV4-3
TGCGCCAGCAGCCGGGACCACTTCTCTGGAAACACCATATATTTT
CASSRDHFSGNTIYF
>TRBJ2-2|TRBD2|-|TRBV6-6
TGTGCCAGCAGTTACCGAGCGGGGGGGGTCGGGGAGCTGTTTTTT
CASSYRAGGVGELFF
>TRBJ1-3|-|-|TRBV7-6
TGTGCCAGCAGCCCTTTCGGGGGCTCTGGAAACACCATATATTTT
CASSPFGGSGNTIYF
>TRBJ2-5|-|-|TRBV29-1
TGCAGCGTTGTAGGCAACCAAGAGACCCAGTACTTC
CSVVGNQETQYF
>TRBJ2-5|TRBD1|-|TRBV7-2
TGTGCCAGCAGCTTAAGGCGGACAGGGGAGACCCAGTACTTC
CASSLRRTGETQYF
>TRBJ2-3|-|-|TRBV5-1
TGCGCCAGCAGCTGGAACGGGGAGTTCCGAGATACGCAGTATTTT
CASSWNGEFRDTQYF
>TRBJ2-7|-|-|TRBV7-8
TGTGCCAGCAGCTCCTCCGTTGGCGGGTACGAGCAGTACTTC
CASSSSVGGYEQYF
>TRBJ1-1|-|-|TRBV4-2
TGTGCCAGCAGCCAAGATAGAGATAGGAGCACTGAAGCTTTCTTT
CASSQDRDRSTEAFF
>TRBJ1-1|TRBD1|-|TRBV10-3
TGTGCCATCAGCCGGACAGGGAGGAACACTGAAGCTTTCTTT
CAISRTGRNTEAFF
>TRBJ1-1|TRBD1|-|TRBV28
TGTGCCAGCACCCTATCGACCGGGACAGGCGGTGAAGCTTTCTTT
CASTLSTGTGGEAFF
>TRBJ1-3|-|-|TRBV7-2
TGTGCCAGCAGCTTAGCGCGGGGGGGCTCTGGAAACACCATATATTTT
CASSLARGGSGNTIYF
>TRBJ2-1|-|-|TRBV27
TGTGCCAGCAGTTTACTGATAGGGTTGAGCAATGAGCAGTTCTTC
CASSLLIGLSNEQFF
>TRBJ2-7|TRBD1|-|TRBV5-1
TGCGCCAGCAGCTTGGAGGGACAGGGCTACGAGCAGTACTTC
CASSLEGQGYEQYF
>TRBJ1-2|-|-|TRBV5-1
TGCGCCAGCAGCTTGGGGGCTCGCTATGGCTACACCTTC
CASSLGARYGYTF
>TRBJ1-2|-|-|TRBV27
TGTGCCAGCAGTTTAGTGGGGGGCGGAGGTGATGGCTACACCTTC
CASSLVGGGGDGYTF
>TRBJ2-3|-|-|TRBV9
TGTGCCAGCAGCGTAGGGCTAGCGAGACCAGATACGCAGTATTTT
CASSVGLARPDTQYF
>TRBJ2-3|-|-|TRBV4-3
TGCGCCAGCAGCCAAGAAGCGGACTACACAGATACGCAGTATTTT
CASSQEADYTDTQYF
>TRBJ2-1|-|-|TRBV10-2
TGCGCCAGCAGTTACTTTCCCCAGAATGTGTTCGGTGAGCAGTTCTTC
CASSYFPQNVFGEQFF
>TRBJ2-7|-|once|TRBV19
TGTGCCAGTAGTGTTAGGGGCTACGAGCAGTACTTC
CASSVRGYEQYF
>TRBJ1-1|TRBD1|-|TRBV6-5
TGTGCCAGCAGTCGCGACAGGGGCACTGAAGCTTTCTTT
CASSRDRGTEAFF
>TRBJ1-1|-|-|TRBV15
TGTGCCACCAGCAGAGATATGGGGGGCATTGAAGCTTTCTTT
CATSRDMGGIEAFF
>TRBJ1-2|-|-|TRBV5-1
TGCGCCAGCACTCCGGACCCCCTCACTAACTATGGCTACACCTTC
CASTPDPLTNYGYTF
>TRBJ2-3|-|-|TRBV5-1
TGCGCCAGCAGCTTTCGGGGTACAAGCACAGATACGCAGTATTTT
CASSFRGTSTDTQYF
>TRBJ2-3|-|-|TRBV11-3
TGTGCCAGCAGCACTAGAGGGGTTGGCGGAGATACGCAGTATTTT
CASSTRGVGGDTQYF
>TRBJ1-1|TRBD1|-|TRBV10-3
TGTGCCATCAGTGAAGTCCGGGACAGAGAAGCTTTCTTT
CAISEVRDREAFF
>TRBJ2-7|-|-|TRBV28
TGTGCCAGCAGCCCCTCGGGCGGAAAGCAGTACTTC
CASSPSGGKQYF
>TRBJ2-3|-|-|TRBV30
TGTGCCTGGAGCAAATGGGACCTTACAGATACGCAGTATTTT
CAWSKWDLTDTQYF
>TRBJ1-2|-|-|TRBV14
TGTGCCAGCAGCCAAGCTTCCTACTATGGCTACACCTTC
CASSQASYYGYTF
>TRBJ2-1|TRBD2|-|TRBV9
TGTGCCAGCAGCGGGGGACTAGCGGGGGCCTTATCCTACAATGAGCAGTTCTTC
CASSGGLAGALSYNEQFF
>TRBJ2-5|-|-|TRBV4-2
TGTGCCAGCAGCCAAGGACTAGGGGAGACCCAGTACTTC
CASSQGLGETQYF
>TRBJ2-7|-|-|TRBV7-9
TGTGCCAGCAGCTTAGAAGCTGGGGTCGAGCAGTACTTC
CASSLEAGVEQYF
>TRBJ2-3|-|-|TRBV10-3
TGTGCCATCAGTGAGTTAATCACAGATACGCAGTATTTT
CAISELITDTQYF
>TRBJ1-2|-|-|TRBV4-3
TGCGCCAGCAGCCAAGATAGGACAGTCTATGGCTACACCTTC
CASSQDRTVYGYTF
>TRBJ2-7|TRBD2|-|TRBV4-1
TGCGCCAGCAGCCACCGGACTAGCGGGGCCTCCTTCAGCTCCTACGAGCAGTACTTC
CASSHRTSGASFSSYEQYF
>TRBJ2-2|TRBD2|-|TRBV5-1
TGCGCCAGCAGCTTACCTAGCGGTTACACCGGGGAGCTGTTTTTT
CASSLPSGYTGELFF
>TRBJ2-1|TRBD2|-|TRBV7-2
TGTGCCAGCAGCTCAATACTAGCGGGGGGAAACAATGAGCAGTTCTTC
CASSSILAGGNNEQFF
>TRBJ2-3|-|once|TRBV9
TGTGCCAGCAGCCCCCGGACTAGCACAGATACGCAGTATTTT
CASSPRTSTDTQYF
>TRBJ2-3|-|-|TRBV5-1
TGCGCCAGCAGCGCCGGCACAGATACGCAGTATTTT
CASSAGTDTQYF
>TRBJ2-7|-|-|TRBV28
TGTGCCAGCAGCTCTCGAACCTACGAGCAGTACTTC
CASSSRTYEQYF
>TRBJ1-2|-|-|TRBV10-3
TGTGCCATCAGTGAGTCGAAAGGGGCCGGCTACACCTTC
CAISESKGAGYTF
>TRBJ1-1|-|-|TRBV4-2
TGTGCCAGCAGCCAAGACAACACTGAAGCTTTCTTT
CASSQDNTEAFF
>TRBJ2-1|TRBD2|-|TRBV7-3
TGTGCCAGCAGCTTAACTCTAGCGGGGAAGCAGTTCTTC
CASSLTLAGKQFF
>TRBJ2-1|TRBD2|-|TRBV2
TGTGCCAGCAGGGTAGCGGGGGGGTCCCACAATGAGCAGTTCTTC
CASRVAGGSHNEQFF
>TRBJ1-1|-|-|TRBV30
TGTGCCTGGAGCGCAGGGACTAAAACTGAAGCTTTCTTT
CAWSAGTKTEAFF
>TRBJ1-1|TRBD1|-|TRBV27
TGTGCCAGCAGTTTATCGGCGACAGGGGAGACTGAAGCTTTCTTT
CASSLSATGETEAFF
>TRBJ2-1|-|once|TRBV23-1
TGCGCCAGCAGTCACAAGAGACTAGTCGACAATGAGCAGTTCTTC
CASSHKRLVDNEQFF
>TRBJ2-5|-|-|TRBV5-4
TGTGCCAGCAGCTTAGTCCCACAAGAGACCCAGTACTTC
CASSLVPQETQYF